The next 2 T cell receptor beta chains were all read from a single sample in a study of spatial heterogeneity in lung cancer. MiXCR, applied by TCRdb to the 5' RACE reads, yields one record per CDR3 protein. This sample has approximately 39,000 distinct CDR3 sequences, with roughly 8% found just once. Sample time point: blood at routine non-recurrence follow-up after resection. Specimen: PBMCs, collected at follow-up. These receptors were collected from a male donor with early-stage non-small cell lung cancer.

This clonotype was recorded many times. The CDR3 here is CASSYPGQGEEQYF. CDR3 in DNA: TGTGCCAGCAGTTACCCGGGACAGGGAGAAGAGCAGTACTTC. This chain connects TRBV6-6 to TRBJ2-7; 9 nucleotides line up with TRBD1. After removal of 2 bases from V and 7 bases from J, the junction contained 6 bases not matched to a gene. This CDR3 is built from 14 residues. CDR1 and CDR2 (germline): MNHNY, SVGAGI (reference sequence).

This clonotype was seen ten or more times. Sequence at one end of the junction differs from germline and may be a read error. This rearrangement joins TRBV7-7 to TRBJ2-5, with a tentative D call TRBD2 (5 bases). Germline CDR1 SSHAT, CDR2 FNYEAQ (reference sequence). CDR3 length: 15 amino acids. CDR3 region: CASSLATGMEETQYF. The CDR3 DNA is TGTGCTAGCAGCTTAGCGACCGGAATGGAAGAGACCCAGTACTTC.